Here is one T cell receptor (beta chain) with its context. These data originate in a study of sequential checkpoint blockade in melanoma. Study summary: Arm A got nivolumab then ipilimumab; arm B the reverse, 1:1. Maintenance nivolumab came after either treatment sequence.

Documented treatment: randomized to nivolumab then ipilimumab (arm A) or the reverse (arm B). PBMC sorting kept live CD3+CD8+ cells without CD19 or CD56. TCRdb keeps only in-frame clones here, not all; method: immunoSEQ multiplex PCR. The profile covers 15,000 to 20,000 clones, with approximately 81% appearing a single time and 34% taken by the ten largest. Germline V gene lookup returns CDR1 SNHLY and CDR2 FYNNEI. This CDR3 is 12 amino acids long. V was cut by 5 bases and J by 3 bases, with 8 bases left in between. The TCR originated in a human donor with melanoma. V and J are TRBV2 and TRBJ2-7; D possibly corresponds to TRBD1 (6 bases). The sample consisted of CD8+ T cells sorted from blood (inferred from file names), taken from a patient given nivolumab and ipilimumab in sequence. For the CDR3, the DNA is TGTGCCAGCAGTCAGGGGTTCTACGAGCAGTACTTC. Encoded protein: CASSQGFYEQYF.